Here is one T cell receptor beta chain with its context. Its antigen remains unidentified. In germline, CDR1 is SGHNT, CDR2 YYREEE (reference sequence). The CDR3 is 12 residues long. Trimming cost V 4 bases and J 10 bases, with 12 bases left between them. This entry belongs to a study of T cell responses to AZD1222 COVID-19 vaccine. General study results and limits: Once two AZD1222 doses were given, Spike-specific TCR breadth and depth went up. Nearly half of the spike-specific TCRs reportedly recognize variant regions that carry no mutations.

The protocol was immunoSEQ multiplex PCR, while the TCRdb copy is restricted to in-frame clones and leaves out a portion. The data show some 130,000 clones, approximately 92% seen once. This material consisted of peripheral blood, taken 28 days after the second AZD1222 dose. V usage is TRBV5-4 and J usage is TRBJ2-1; the D gene could be TRBD1 or TRBD2 (6 bases each). The receptor's source is an adult who received the AZD1222 COVID-19 vaccine. CDR3 sequence (DNA): TGTGCCAGCAGCCCGGGGGCGAGCGAGCAGTTCTTC. Translation gives CASSPGASEQFF.